This T cell receptor (beta chain) was observed in a study of T cell responses to AZD1222 COVID-19 vaccine. Study conclusions and caveats: Donors in the cohort were predominantly white British and more often female, and clonal diversity was possibly underestimated. Receipt of two AZD1222 doses was followed by a rise in Spike-specific TCR breadth and depth. Repertoire samples came only from after the peak T cell response.

Profiled with immunoSEQ multiplex PCR; TCRdb holds only in-frame clones, not every one. The data show fewer than 90,000 clones, roughly 86% seen once. CDR1 and CDR2 from the germline V gene are LNHDA and SQIVND (reference sequence). The CDR3 runs 13 residues. V shed 7 bases and J shed 5 bases, with 14 bases lying between them. Points on this clone: No antigen is known for it.

This TCR was recovered from an adult who received the AZD1222 COVID-19 vaccine. This specimen was peripheral blood, taken 28 days after the second AZD1222 dose. This chain connects TRBV19 to TRBJ1-1; perhaps TRBD1 as D (5 bases). The CDR3 is CASNSLRGTEAFF. As DNA, the CDR3 is TGTGCCAGTAACAGTCTCCGGGGGACTGAAGCTTTCTTT.